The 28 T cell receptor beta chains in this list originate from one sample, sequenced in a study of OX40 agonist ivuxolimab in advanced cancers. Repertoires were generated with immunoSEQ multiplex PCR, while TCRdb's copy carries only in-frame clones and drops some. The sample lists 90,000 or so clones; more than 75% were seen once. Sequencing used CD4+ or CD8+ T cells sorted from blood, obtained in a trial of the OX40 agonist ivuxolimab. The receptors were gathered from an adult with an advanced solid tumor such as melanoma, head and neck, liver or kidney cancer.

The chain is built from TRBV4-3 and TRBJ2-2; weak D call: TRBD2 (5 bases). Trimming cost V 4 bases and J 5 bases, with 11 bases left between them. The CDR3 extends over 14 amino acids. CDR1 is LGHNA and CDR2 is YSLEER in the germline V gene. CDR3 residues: CASSPRTYTGELFF. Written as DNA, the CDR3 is TGCGCCAGCAGCCCACGGACTTATACCGGGGAGCTGTTTTTT.

Written as DNA, the CDR3 is TGTGCCAGCAGCTTAGGAAGACAAGAGACCCAGTACTTC. Translated, it gives CASSLGRQETQYF. The chain has TRBV7-8 and TRBJ2-5; no reliable D call. V was trimmed by 1 base and J by 2 bases, leaving 5 bases between them. This CDR3 is built from 13 residues. CDR1 and CDR2 from the germline V gene are SGHVS and FQNEAQ.

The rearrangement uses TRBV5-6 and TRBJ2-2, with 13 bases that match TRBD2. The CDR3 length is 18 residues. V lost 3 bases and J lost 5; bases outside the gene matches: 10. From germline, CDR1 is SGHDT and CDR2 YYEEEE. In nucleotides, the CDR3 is TGTGCCAGCAGCTACCGCCGGACTAGCGGGAGCCCAACCGGGGAGCTGTTTTTT. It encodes CASSYRRTSGSPTGELFF.

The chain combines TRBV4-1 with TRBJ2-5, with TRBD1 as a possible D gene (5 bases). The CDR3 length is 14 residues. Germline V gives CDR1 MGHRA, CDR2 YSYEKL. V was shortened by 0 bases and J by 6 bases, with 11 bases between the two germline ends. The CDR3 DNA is TGCGCCAGCAGCCAAGACAGGGTCAAAAAGACCCAGTACTTC. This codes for CASSQDRVKKTQYF.

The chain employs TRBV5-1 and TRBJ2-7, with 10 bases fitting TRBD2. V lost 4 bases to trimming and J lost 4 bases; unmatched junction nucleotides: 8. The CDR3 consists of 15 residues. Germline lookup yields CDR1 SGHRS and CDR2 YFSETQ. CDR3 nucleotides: TGCGCCAGCAGCCGTAGCGGGGGGAGCGTATACGAGCAGTACTTC. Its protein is CASSRSGGSVYEQYF.

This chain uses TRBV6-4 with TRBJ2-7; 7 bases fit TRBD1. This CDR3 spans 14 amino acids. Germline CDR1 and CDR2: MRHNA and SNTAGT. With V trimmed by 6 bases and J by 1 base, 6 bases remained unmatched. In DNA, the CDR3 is TGTGCCAGCAGGGCACCGGGACAGTCCTACGAGCAGTACTTC. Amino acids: CASRAPGQSYEQYF.

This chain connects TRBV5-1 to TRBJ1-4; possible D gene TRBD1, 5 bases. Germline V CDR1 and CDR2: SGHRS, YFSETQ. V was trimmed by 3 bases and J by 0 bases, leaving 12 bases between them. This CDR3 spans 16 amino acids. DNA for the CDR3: TGCGCCAGCAGCTCGTCGGGGGACCCAACTAATGAAAAACTGTTTTTT. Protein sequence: CASSSSGDPTNEKLFF.

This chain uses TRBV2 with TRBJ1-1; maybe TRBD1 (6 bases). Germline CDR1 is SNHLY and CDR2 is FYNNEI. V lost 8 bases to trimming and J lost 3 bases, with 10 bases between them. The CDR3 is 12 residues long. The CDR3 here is CASRRGDTEAFF. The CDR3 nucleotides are TGTGCCAGCCGCAGGGGCGACACTGAAGCTTTCTTT.

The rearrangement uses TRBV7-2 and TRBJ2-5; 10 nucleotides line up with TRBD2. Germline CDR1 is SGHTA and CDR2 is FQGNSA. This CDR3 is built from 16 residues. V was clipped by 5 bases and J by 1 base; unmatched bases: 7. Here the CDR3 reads CASSPPGLAAQETQYF. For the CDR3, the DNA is TGTGCCAGCAGCCCCCCTGGACTAGCGGCCCAAGAGACCCAGTACTTC.

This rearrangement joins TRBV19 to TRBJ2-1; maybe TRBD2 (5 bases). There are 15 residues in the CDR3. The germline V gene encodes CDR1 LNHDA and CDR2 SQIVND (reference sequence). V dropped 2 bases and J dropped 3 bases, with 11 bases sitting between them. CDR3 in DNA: TGTGCCAGTAGTATACGGGGATCGGACTACAATGAGCAGTTCTTC. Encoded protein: CASSIRGSDYNEQFF.

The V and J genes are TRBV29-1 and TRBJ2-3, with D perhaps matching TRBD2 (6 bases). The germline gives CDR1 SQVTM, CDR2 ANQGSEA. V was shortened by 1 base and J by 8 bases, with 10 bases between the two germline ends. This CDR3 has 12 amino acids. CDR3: CSVEAVAVTQYF. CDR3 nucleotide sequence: TGCAGCGTTGAAGCCGTAGCGGTTACGCAGTATTTT.

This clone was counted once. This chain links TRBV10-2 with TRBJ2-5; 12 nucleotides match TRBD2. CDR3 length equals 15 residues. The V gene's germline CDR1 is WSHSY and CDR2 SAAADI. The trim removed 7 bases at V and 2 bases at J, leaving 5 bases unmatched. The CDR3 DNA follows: TGCGCCAGCAAGGGACTAGCGGGTGCTCAAGAGACCCAGTACTTC. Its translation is CASKGLAGAQETQYF.

The CDR3: CASSFDSTGELFF. CDR3 nucleotide sequence: TGTGCCAGCAGCTTCGACAGCACCGGGGAGCTGTTTTTT. The rearrangement links TRBV11-2 to TRBJ2-2; maybe TRBD1 (5 bases). V lost 3 bases and J 4 bases, leaving 6 bases between the germline ends. Per the germline V gene, CDR1 is SGHAT and CDR2 is FQNNGV. CDR3 length: 13 residues.

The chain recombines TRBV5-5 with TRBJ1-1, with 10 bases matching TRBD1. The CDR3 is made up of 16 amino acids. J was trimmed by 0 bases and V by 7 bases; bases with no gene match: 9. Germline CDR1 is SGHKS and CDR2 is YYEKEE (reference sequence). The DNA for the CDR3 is TGTGCCAGCGCCGGGACAGGGGTTACCTTGAACACTGAAGCTTTCTTT. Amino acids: CASAGTGVTLNTEAFF.

CDR3 residues: CASSHSGTNEQYF. CDR3 coding DNA: TGTGCCAGCAGCCATAGCGGGACGAACGAGCAGTACTTC. The rearrangement links TRBV5-6 to TRBJ2-7, with 8 bases fitting TRBD2. V lost 4 bases to trimming and J lost 5 bases; unmatched junction nucleotides: 5. The CDR3 length is 13 residues. CDR1 SGHDT and CDR2 YYEEEE come from the germline V gene.

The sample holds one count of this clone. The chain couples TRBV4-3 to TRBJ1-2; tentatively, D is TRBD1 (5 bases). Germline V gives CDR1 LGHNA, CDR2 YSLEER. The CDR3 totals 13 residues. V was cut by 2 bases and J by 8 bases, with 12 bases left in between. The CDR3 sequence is CASSQNRDLGYTF. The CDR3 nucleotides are TGCGCCAGCAGCCAAAACCGGGACTTGGGCTACACCTTC.

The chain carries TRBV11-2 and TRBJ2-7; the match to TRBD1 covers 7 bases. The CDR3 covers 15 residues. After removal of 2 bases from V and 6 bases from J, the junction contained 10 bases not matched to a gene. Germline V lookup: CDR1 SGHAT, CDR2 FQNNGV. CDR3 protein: CASSLSRGQASEQYF. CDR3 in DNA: TGTGCCAGCAGCTTAAGCCGCGGACAGGCATCCGAGCAGTACTTC.

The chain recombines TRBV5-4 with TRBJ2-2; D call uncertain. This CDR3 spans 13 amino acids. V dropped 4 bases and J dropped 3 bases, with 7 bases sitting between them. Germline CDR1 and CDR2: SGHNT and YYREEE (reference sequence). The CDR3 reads CASSPPYTGELFF. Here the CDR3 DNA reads TGTGCCAGCAGCCCCCCCTACACCGGGGAGCTGTTTTTT.

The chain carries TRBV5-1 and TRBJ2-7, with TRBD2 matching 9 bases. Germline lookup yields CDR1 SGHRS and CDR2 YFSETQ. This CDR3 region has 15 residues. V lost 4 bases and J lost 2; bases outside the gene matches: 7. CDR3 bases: TGCGCCAGCAGCACCTCGGCTAGCGGGACCTACGAGCAGTACTTC. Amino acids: CASSTSASGTYEQYF. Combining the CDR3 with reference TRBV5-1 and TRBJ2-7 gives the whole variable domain KAGVTQTPRYLIKTRGQQVTLSCSPISGHRSVSWYQQTPGQGLQFLFEYFSETQRNKGNFPGRFSGRQFSNSRSEMNVSTLELGDSALYLCASSTSASGTYEQYFGPGTRLTVT.

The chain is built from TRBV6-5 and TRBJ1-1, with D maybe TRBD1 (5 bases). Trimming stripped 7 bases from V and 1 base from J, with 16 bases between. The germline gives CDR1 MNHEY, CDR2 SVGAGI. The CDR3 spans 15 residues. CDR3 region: CASIHGGSGNTEAFF. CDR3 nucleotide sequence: TGTGCCAGCATCCACGGGGGTAGCGGGAACACTGAAGCTTTCTTT.

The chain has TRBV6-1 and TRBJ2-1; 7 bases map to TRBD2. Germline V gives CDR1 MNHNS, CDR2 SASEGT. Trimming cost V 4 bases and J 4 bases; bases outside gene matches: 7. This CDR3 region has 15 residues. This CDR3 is CASSAGGGGYNEQFF. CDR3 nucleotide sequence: TGTGCCAGCAGTGCGGGGGGTGGTGGGTACAATGAGCAGTTCTTC.

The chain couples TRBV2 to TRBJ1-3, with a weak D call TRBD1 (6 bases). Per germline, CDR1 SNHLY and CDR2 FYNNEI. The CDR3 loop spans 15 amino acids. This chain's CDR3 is CATRQARFSGNTIYF. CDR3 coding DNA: TGTGCTACCAGACAGGCTCGTTTCTCTGGAAACACCATATATTTT. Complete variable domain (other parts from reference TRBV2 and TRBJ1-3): EPEVTQTPSHQVTQMGQEVILRCVPISNHLYFYWYRQILGQKVEFLVSFYNNEISEKSEIFDDQFSVERPDGSNFTLKIRSTKLEDSAMYFCATRQARFSGNTIYFGEGSWLTVV.

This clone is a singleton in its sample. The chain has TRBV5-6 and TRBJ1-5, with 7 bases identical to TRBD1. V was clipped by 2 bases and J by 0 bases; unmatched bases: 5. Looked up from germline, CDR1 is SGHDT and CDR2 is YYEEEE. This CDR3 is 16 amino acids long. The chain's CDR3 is CASSLRQGLSNQPQHF. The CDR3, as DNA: TGTGCCAGCAGCTTACGACAGGGCCTTAGCAATCAGCCCCAGCATTTT.

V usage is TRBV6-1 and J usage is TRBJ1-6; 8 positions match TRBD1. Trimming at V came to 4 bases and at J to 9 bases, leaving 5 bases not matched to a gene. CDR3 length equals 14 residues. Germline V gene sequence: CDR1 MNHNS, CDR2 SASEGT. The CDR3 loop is CASSVGTGSSPLHF. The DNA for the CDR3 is TGTGCCAGCAGTGTAGGGACAGGCTCTTCACCCCTCCACTTT.

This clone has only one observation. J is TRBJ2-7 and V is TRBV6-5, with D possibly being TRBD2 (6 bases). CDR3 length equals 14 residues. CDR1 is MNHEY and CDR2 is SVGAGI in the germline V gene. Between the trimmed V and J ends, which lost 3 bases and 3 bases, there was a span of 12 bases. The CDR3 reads CASSYDQEGYEQYF. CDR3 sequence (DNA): TGTGCCAGCAGTTATGACCAGGAGGGCTACGAGCAGTACTTC.

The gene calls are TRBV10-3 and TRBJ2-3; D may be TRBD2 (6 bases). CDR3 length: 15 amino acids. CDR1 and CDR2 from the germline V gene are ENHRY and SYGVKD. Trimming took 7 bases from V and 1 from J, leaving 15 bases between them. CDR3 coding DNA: TGTGCCATCATGACTGGGACTGCTGGCACAGATACGCAGTATTTT. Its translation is CAIMTGTAGTDTQYF.

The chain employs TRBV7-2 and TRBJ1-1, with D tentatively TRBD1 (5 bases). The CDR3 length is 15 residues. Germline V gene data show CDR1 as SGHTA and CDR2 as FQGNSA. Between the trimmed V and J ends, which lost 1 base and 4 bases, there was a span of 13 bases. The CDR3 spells CASSLVGGAGTEAFF. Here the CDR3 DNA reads TGTGCCAGCAGCTTAGTAGGAGGGGCGGGCACTGAAGCTTTCTTT.

CDR3: CASNLLGTGPYNSPLHF. The CDR3 nucleotides are TGTGCCAGCAACCTTCTTGGGACGGGACCCTATAATTCACCCCTCCACTTT. The gene calls are TRBV27 and TRBJ1-6; D is possibly TRBD1 (5 bases). The CDR3 has 17 amino acids. In germline, CDR1 is MNHEY, CDR2 SMNVEV (reference sequence). V was shortened by 7 bases and J by 2 bases, with 18 bases between the two germline ends.